The 20 T cell receptor beta chains reported below all come from one sample, sequenced in a study of low-dose radiotherapy and immunotherapy resistance in tumors. Documented time point: after trial treatment. Treatment: LDRT plus nivolumab, ipilimumab, low-dose cyclophosphamide and aspirin (RACIN trial). Covering alpha and beta chains, TRAV- and TRBV-specific primers were used for the first-strand cDNA. The TCRs were subjected to amplification over approximately 19 PCR cycles employing a constant-region primer in conjunction with a V-primer adapter. TCRdb fed the reads into MiXCR, producing one record per CDR3 protein. The repertoire has fewer than 110,000 distinct CDR3 sequences, more than 20% of them found once; the top ten carry 4.1%. The sequenced sample was PBMCs, obtained after low-dose radiotherapy plus immunotherapy. These receptors all stem from a male donor with prostate cancer.

This clonotype occurred many times. The CDR3: CASGLGQLYGYTF. The CDR3 coding sequence is TGTGCTAGTGGTCTGGGACAGCTCTATGGCTACACCTTC. This chain joins TRBV12-5 and TRBJ1-2; 7 nucleotides align to TRBD1. Germline V lookup: CDR1 LGHNT, CDR2 FRNRAP. This CDR3 spans 13 amino acids. Trimming removed 5 bases from V and 4 bases from J; junction bases left unmatched: 4.

At least ten counts were recorded for this clonotype. DNA for the CDR3: TGCGCCAGCAGCTTGGCCTCGGGGGGTGAGCAGTTCTTC. It encodes CASSLASGGEQFF. The gene calls are TRBV5-1 and TRBJ2-1, with 7 bases aligning to TRBD2. The CDR3 consists of 13 residues. The V gene's germline CDR1 is SGHRS and CDR2 YFSETQ. The trim removed 0 bases at V and 9 bases at J, leaving 3 bases unmatched.

This clonotype was seen repeatedly, ten times or more. The chain uses TRBV5-1 and TRBJ1-2; no firm D call. Trimming stripped 0 bases from V and 7 bases from J, with 16 bases between. Germline V lookup: CDR1 SGHRS, CDR2 YFSETQ. This CDR3 comprises 15 residues. The CDR3 bases are TGCGCCAGCAGCTTGGCGGCAGGCCCGGATATTGGCTACACCTTC. Translation: CASSLAAGPDIGYTF.

The genes are TRBV28 and TRBJ2-7; D remains unclear. The CDR3 sequence is 15 residues long. Per the germline V gene, CDR1 is MDHEN and CDR2 is SYDVKM. The V gene lost 2 bases and the J gene lost 2 bases, with 13 bases spanning the gap. CDR3 in DNA: TGTGCCAGCAGTTTAGGTTTTAGTGAGACCTACGAGCAGTACTTC. It encodes CASSLGFSETYEQYF.

This clonotype was recorded at least ten times. The chain recombines TRBV2 with TRBJ1-3; perhaps TRBD1 as D (5 bases). The germline V and J ends were trimmed by 7 bases and 0 bases, with 10 bases remaining between them. The CDR3 totals 14 residues. Germline V gene lookup returns CDR1 SNHLY and CDR2 FYNNEI. Written as DNA, the CDR3 is TGTGCCAGCATGGGGGACCTCTCTGGAAACACCATATATTTT. Protein product: CASMGDLSGNTIYF.

The chain carries TRBV4-3 and TRBJ1-2, with D tentatively TRBD1 (6 bases). The CDR3 is made up of 15 amino acids. Germline CDR1 is LGHNA and CDR2 is YSLEER. V was pared by 0 bases and J by 1 base, with 9 bases between. DNA for the CDR3: TGCGCCAGCAGCCAAGAGCCGGACAGTAACTATGGCTACACCTTC. It is translated as CASSQEPDSNYGYTF.

The gene calls are TRBV12-3 or TRBV12-4 and TRBJ1-1; D is perhaps TRBD1 (6 bases). Trimming cost V 5 bases and J 7 bases, with 11 bases left between them. This CDR3 is built from 12 residues. The CDR3 here is CASSPGAFEAFF. The CDR3 bases are TGTGCCAGCAGTCCGGGGGCATTTGAAGCTTTCTTT.

Of note for this clonotype: This sequence is one base from a far larger clone and is likely a read error. The rearrangement joins TRBV4-3 to TRBJ2-7, with 10 bases lining up with TRBD2. The CDR3 is made up of 20 amino acids. Germline CDR1 reads LGHNA; CDR2 reads YSLEER. The junction had 21 bases not matched to a gene; V was cut back by 0 bases and J by 7 bases. The DNA of the CDR3 is TGCGCCAGCAGCCAAGATGCCGCCTGGGGAAGCGGGGGGGCCCGCAATGAGCAGTACTTC. Its translation: CASSQDAAWGSGGARNEQYF.

The table lists this clonotype with many counts. The chain combines TRBV11-2 with TRBJ2-7; D might be TRBD2 (7 bases). This CDR3 contains 13 residues. V lost 5 bases and J 9 bases, leaving 17 bases between the germline ends. Germline V gene lookup returns CDR1 SGHAT and CDR2 FQNNGV. CDR3 region: CASSPGDYRGQYF. The CDR3 DNA reads TGTGCCAGCAGCCCAGGGGACTATAGAGGGCAGTACTTC.

For this clonotype: A far bigger clonotype differs at one base, so this is likely a read error. The chain couples TRBV6-6 to TRBJ1-1; D is ambiguous. CDR3 length: 13 amino acids. Germline-derived CDR1 and CDR2 are MNHNY and SVGAGI (reference sequence). V was shortened by 6 bases and J by 5 bases, with 13 bases between the two germline ends. DNA of the CDR3: TGTGCCAGCAGCCCGTTTGGGGAGACTGAAGCTTTCTTT. This gives the protein CASSPFGETEAFF.

There are many counts of this clonotype. V usage is TRBV2 and J usage is TRBJ2-3; D is perhaps TRBD1 (6 bases). Germline assignment: CDR1 SNHLY and CDR2 FYNNEI. The CDR3 is made up of 13 amino acids. Trimming left V 7 bases short and J 1 base short, with 9 bases between. The CDR3 sequence: CASNRERTDTQYF. The CDR3 nucleotides are TGTGCCAGCAACAGGGAGCGCACAGATACGCAGTATTTT. Based on the CDR3 plus reference TRBV2 and TRBJ2-3, the full variable domain is EPEVTQTPSHQVTQMGQEVILRCVPISNHLYFYWYRQILGQKVEFLVSFYNNEISEKSEIFDDQFSVERPDGSNFTLKIRSTKLEDSAMYFCASNRERTDTQYFGPGTRLTVL.

The chain combines TRBV12-3 or TRBV12-4 with TRBJ1-5, with D possibly matching TRBD1 (6 bases). The CDR3 is made up of 15 amino acids. The germline V and J ends were trimmed by 6 bases and 4 bases, with 16 bases remaining between them. The CDR3 DNA is TGTGCCAGCAGGGCTGCAGGGGCATTGAATCAGCCCCAGCATTTT. This encodes CASRAAGALNQPQHF.

The genes are TRBV27 and TRBJ2-2; D unresolved. Germline CDR1 reads MNHEY; CDR2 reads SMNVEV (reference sequence). The length of the CDR3 is 14 residues. V shed 11 bases and J shed 5 bases, with 18 bases lying between them. The DNA of the CDR3 is TGTGCCGGGAACTTTATTTTTTGGACCGGGGAGCTGTTTTTT. Protein: CAGNFIFWTGELFF.

J is TRBJ1-6 and V is TRBV6-2 or TRBV6-3; D gene uncertain. V gave up 6 bases and J gave up 0 bases, with 15 bases separating them. Germline V gene sequence: CDR1 MNHEY, CDR2 SVGEGT. CDR3 length: 17 amino acids. This CDR3 reads CASSPLEGFSYNSPLHF. In DNA form, the CDR3 reads TGTGCCAGCAGCCCCCTGGAGGGTTTCTCCTATAATTCACCCCTCCACTTT.

This clonotype was recorded at least ten times. This rearrangement joins TRBV30 to TRBJ2-7; 9 bases are shared with TRBD1. Germline V lookup: CDR1 GTSNPN, CDR2 SVGIG (reference sequence). This CDR3 contains 11 residues. J was trimmed by 6 bases and V by 6 bases; bases with no gene match: 3. The CDR3 DNA is TGTGCCTGCGGACAGGGGTCCGAGCAGTACTTC. Protein: CACGQGSEQYF.

This clonotype was seen at least ten times. V is TRBV18 and J is TRBJ2-6, with 8 bases that match TRBD1. Trimming cost V 3 bases and J 1 base; bases outside gene matches: 8. Germline CDR1 KGHSH, CDR2 LQKENI. The CDR3 has 18 residues. The CDR3 region is CASSPSGGARSGANVLTF. As DNA, the CDR3 is TGTGCCAGCTCACCGTCAGGGGGCGCCCGGTCTGGGGCCAACGTCCTGACTTTC. The full variable domain, with the rest looked up from reference TRBV18 and TRBJ2-6, is NAGVMQNPRHLVRRRGQEARLRCSPMKGHSHVYWYRQLPEEGLKFMVYLQKENIIDESGMPKERFSAEFPKEGPSILRIQQVVRGDSAAYFCASSPSGGARSGANVLTFGAGSRLTVL.

This clonotype has ten or more counts. The CDR3 coding sequence is TGTGCCAGCAGCCCGCGGGACAGGGGGAACACCGGGGAGCTGTTTTTT. This codes for CASSPRDRGNTGELFF. This chain links TRBV3-1 with TRBJ2-2; 10 bases agree with TRBD1. The trim removed 4 bases at V and 1 base at J, leaving 3 bases unmatched. CDR1 LGHDT and CDR2 YNNKEL come from the germline V gene (reference sequence). The CDR3 sequence is 16 residues long.

This clonotype was picked up many times. The chain uses TRBV20-1 and TRBJ2-3, with D possibly TRBD1 on 6 matching bases. Germline assignment: CDR1 DFQATT and CDR2 SNEGSKA (reference sequence). Deletions cut 0 bases from V and 1 base from J, with 17 bases between. The CDR3 spans 17 residues. The CDR3 region is CSARDLRGRGRTDTQYF. CDR3 in DNA: TGCAGTGCTAGAGATCTCAGGGGTAGGGGCCGCACAGATACGCAGTATTTT.

This clonotype was seen ten or more times. The V call is TRBV5-1, the J call TRBJ2-7; 11 nucleotides agree with TRBD1. Germline trimming cut 0 bases from V and 6 bases from J; bases unmatched to any gene: 2. From germline, CDR1 is SGHRS and CDR2 YFSETQ. This CDR3 is 14 amino acids long. The CDR3 DNA reads TGCGCCAGCAGCTTGGGGACAGGGGGCGGCGAGCAGTACTTC. Translated: CASSLGTGGGEQYF.

In its sample, this clonotype was seen many times. The CDR3 nucleotides read TGCGCCACCCTAAAAGTACTAGCGGGGGACCTCAGCTCCTACGAGCAGTACTTC. This codes for CATLKVLAGDLSSYEQYF. The V and J genes are TRBV10-1 and TRBJ2-7, with 11 bases that match TRBD2. The trim removed 10 bases at V and 0 bases at J, leaving 17 bases unmatched. CDR1 and CDR2 (germline): WNHNN, SYGVQD (reference sequence). This CDR3 has 18 amino acids.